One and the same sample provided the 26 T cell receptor beta chains below, sequenced in a study of CD8 T cells in ankylosing spondylitis. Study observations and caveats: Seemingly distinctive of ankylosing spondylitis blood was a TCR beta motif formed by eight highly homologous variants.

No antigen has been assigned to these receptors. TCRdb used MiXCR to reprocess the 5' RACE reads, holding one entry per CDR3 protein. This sample has hundreds of thousands of distinct CDR3 sequences, with roughly 15% found just once. Sample: blood, either unsorted or a sorted T cell fraction (not recorded which). The receptors stem from a male donor with ankylosing spondylitis.

The chain employs TRBV20-1 and TRBJ2-5; weak D call: TRBD1 (5 bases). Trimming pared 3 bases from V and 5 bases from J, leaving 19 bases between. Germline V CDR1 and CDR2: DFQATT, SNEGSKA (reference sequence). CDR3 length: 15 residues. The CDR3 region is CSASRARNIGETQYF. Written as DNA, the CDR3 is TGCAGTGCTAGCAGGGCGCGGAACATCGGGGAGACCCAGTACTTC.

The rearrangement links TRBV5-1 to TRBJ2-7; 9 nucleotides align to TRBD2. Germline assignment: CDR1 SGHRS and CDR2 YFSETQ. The V gene end was trimmed by 0 bases and the J gene end by 2 bases; junction bases not matched to a gene: 12. The CDR3 contains 18 residues. The CDR3 sequence is CASSLEPTGTSYPYEQYF. CDR3 in DNA: TGCGCCAGCAGCTTGGAGCCGACAGGGACTAGCTACCCCTACGAGCAGTACTTC. The full variable domain, completed using reference TRBV5-1 and TRBJ2-7, is KAGVTQTPRYLIKTRGQQVTLSCSPISGHRSVSWYQQTPGQGLQFLFEYFSETQRNKGNFPGRFSGRQFSNSRSEMNVSTLELGDSALYLCASSLEPTGTSYPYEQYFGPGTRLTVT.

The rearrangement uses TRBV12-3 or TRBV12-4 and TRBJ2-3; D gene ambiguous. The length of the CDR3 is 14 residues. Trimming removed 7 bases from V and 1 base from J, with 12 bases in between. The CDR3 sequence is CASNGVGGTDTQYF. The CDR3 DNA is TGTGCCAGCAATGGGGTTGGGGGCACAGATACGCAGTATTTT.

The chain is built from TRBV9 and TRBJ2-5; 7 bases are a match to TRBD1. V lost 2 bases and J lost 2; bases outside the gene matches: 6. Germline assignment: CDR1 SGDLS and CDR2 YYNGEE. The CDR3 sequence is 15 residues long. CDR3 sequence (DNA): TGTGCCAGCAGCGTTTCCGGGACAGCTCAAGAGACCCAGTACTTC. Protein: CASSVSGTAQETQYF.

This clonotype was counted only a few times. V usage is TRBV20-1 and J usage is TRBJ1-2; 7 bases align to TRBD1. The trim removed 2 bases at V and 4 bases at J, leaving 13 bases unmatched. This CDR3 contains 16 residues. Germline-derived CDR1 and CDR2 are DFQATT and SNEGSKA (reference sequence). DNA for the CDR3: TGCAGTGCTAGATACCGGGACAGTATCAATGGCTATGGCTACACCTTC. This sequence encodes CSARYRDSINGYGYTF.

This clonotype was detected only a few times. The V and J genes are TRBV11-2 and TRBJ2-1, with a possible D match to TRBD2 (6 bases). Germline-derived CDR1 and CDR2 are SGHAT and FQNNGV. Trimming cost V 6 bases and J 5 bases, with 17 bases left between them. This CDR3 is built from 15 residues. CDR3 region: CASSYGDFNNNEQFF. The CDR3 DNA is TGTGCCAGCAGTTACGGGGACTTCAATAACAATGAGCAGTTCTTC.

The chain is built from TRBV20-1 and TRBJ1-1; TRBD1 aligns across 7 bases. The CDR3 runs to 14 residues. V dropped 5 bases and J dropped 0; count of bases not matched to a gene: 6. In germline, CDR1 is DFQATT, CDR2 SNEGSKA (reference sequence). The CDR3 protein is CSARDRIMNTEAFF. The CDR3, as DNA: TGCAGTGCTCGGGACAGAATCATGAACACTGAAGCTTTCTTT.

J is TRBJ2-4 and V is TRBV25-1, with TRBD1 identical over 10 bases. Germline values: CDR1 MGHDK, CDR2 SYGVNS. This CDR3 has 16 amino acids. The J segment lost 8 bases and the V segment lost 5 bases, leaving 12 bases of the junction unmatched. The chain's CDR3 is CASSSAGRQGADIQYF. CDR3 nucleotides: TGTGCCAGCAGTTCAGCCGGAAGACAGGGGGCGGACATTCAGTACTTC.

This clonotype was observed a few times. CDR3 nucleotides: TGCAGTGCAAACCGTGGACAGGGGGCGGATTCACCCCTCCACTTT. Translated: CSANRGQGADSPLHF. The chain links TRBV20-1 to TRBJ1-6, with 11 positions matching TRBD1. The CDR3 spans 15 residues. Germline lookup yields CDR1 DFQATT and CDR2 SNEGSKA (reference sequence). V lost 6 bases to trimming and J lost 8 bases; unmatched junction nucleotides: 9.

The chain joins TRBV15 to TRBJ1-2, with D unresolved. The ends were cut back, 3 bases at V and 1 base at J, with 9 bases in the middle. CDR3 length: 14 residues. CDR1 LNHNV and CDR2 YYDKDF come from the germline V gene (reference sequence). The chain's CDR3 is CATSRAFVNYGYTF. The CDR3 region has the DNA TGTGCCACCAGCAGGGCTTTTGTTAACTATGGCTACACCTTC.

The gene calls are TRBV20-1 and TRBJ2-7; TRBD2 aligns across 11 bases. V was pared by 6 bases and J by 3 bases, with 7 bases of the junction left unmatched. Germline V gene sequence: CDR1 DFQATT, CDR2 SNEGSKA (reference sequence). This CDR3 has 14 residues. The CDR3 protein is CSASYTSGSYEQYF. CDR3 in DNA: TGCAGTGCCTCCTATACTAGCGGGAGCTACGAGCAGTACTTC.

The sample holds a few counts of this clonotype. This rearrangement joins TRBV6-1 to TRBJ2-1, with 7 positions matching TRBD2. Trimming removed 4 bases from V and 0 bases from J; junction bases left unmatched: 6. Germline CDR1 MNHNS, CDR2 SASEGT. This CDR3 is 16 amino acids long. The CDR3 DNA sequence: TGTGCCAGCAGTGGGGGCCCGGGGGGCTCCTACAATGAGCAGTTCTTC. Translation gives CASSGGPGGSYNEQFF.

The rearrangement uses TRBV11-1 and TRBJ1-1, with a possible D match to TRBD1 (6 bases). There are 16 residues in the CDR3. V gave up 5 bases and J gave up 0 bases, with 16 bases separating them. The germline CDR1 and CDR2 sequences are SGHAT and FQDESV (reference sequence). CDR3 sequence reads: CASSPPGGAVNTEAFF. DNA of the CDR3: TGTGCCAGCAGCCCACCGGGGGGGGCCGTGAACACTGAAGCTTTCTTT. The full variable domain, completed using reference TRBV11-1 and TRBJ1-1, is EAEVAQSPRYKITEKSQAVAFWCDPISGHATLYWYRQILGQGPELLVQFQDESVVDDSQLPKDRFSAERLKGVDSTLKIQPAELGDSAMYLCASSPPGGAVNTEAFFGQGTRLTVV.

This clonotype was seen more than once but under ten times. The chain is built from TRBV4-1 and TRBJ2-2; D gene uncertain. Per germline, CDR1 MGHRA and CDR2 YSYEKL. With 0 bases removed from V and 7 bases from J, the gap between germline ends came to 6 bases. This CDR3 region has 13 residues. The DNA for the CDR3 is TGCGCCAGCAGCCAAGAACACAACGGGGAGCTGTTTTTT. This translates into CASSQEHNGELFF.

The sample holds a few counts of this clonotype. The chain has TRBV20-1 and TRBJ2-7; 9 bases map to TRBD1. The germline gives CDR1 DFQATT, CDR2 SNEGSKA (reference sequence). The CDR3 runs 14 residues. V was clipped by 5 bases and J by 3 bases; unmatched bases: 8. In DNA, the CDR3 is TGCAGTGCTCCAAGGACAGGGGACGTCTACGAGCAGTACTTC. Its translation is CSAPRTGDVYEQYF.

A few counts support this clonotype. The rearrangement joins TRBV5-1 to TRBJ1-2; D may be TRBD1 (6 bases). This CDR3 is 13 amino acids long. With 0 bases removed from V and 8 bases from J, the gap between germline ends came to 11 bases. Germline V lookup: CDR1 SGHRS, CDR2 YFSETQ. CDR3 sequence: CASSLGAGDGYTF. The CDR3 coding sequence is TGCGCCAGCAGCTTGGGGGCAGGGGACGGCTACACCTTC.

This clonotype has more than one count but fewer than ten. This rearrangement joins TRBV20-1 to TRBJ2-3; no reliable D call. Per the germline V gene, CDR1 is DFQATT and CDR2 is SNEGSKA (reference sequence). The CDR3 is 15 amino acids. The ends were cut back, 3 bases at V and 1 base at J, with 14 bases in the middle. CDR3 loop: CSASTVRGGTDTQYF. The CDR3 nucleotides read TGCAGTGCTAGTACGGTTAGAGGTGGCACAGATACGCAGTATTTT.

The count of this clonotype is one. In nucleotides, the CDR3 is TGCAGTGCCCGGGACAAGGTCTACGAGCAGTACTTC. It is translated as CSARDKVYEQYF. The rearrangement joins TRBV20-1 to TRBJ2-7; tentative D call: TRBD1 (6 bases). Trimming shortened V by 6 bases and J by 3 bases, and 12 bases separated the two germline ends. This CDR3 is 12 amino acids long. Germline V gene sequence: CDR1 DFQATT, CDR2 SNEGSKA (reference sequence).

The rearrangement uses TRBV2 and TRBJ2-1, with 8 bases aligning to TRBD2. J was trimmed by 6 bases and V by 8 bases; bases with no gene match: 15. The CDR3 has 16 amino acids. Per the germline V gene, CDR1 is SNHLY and CDR2 is FYNNEI. CDR3 protein: CASCPFGAGEGNEQFF. CDR3 nucleotide sequence: TGTGCCAGCTGCCCGTTCGGAGCGGGAGAAGGCAATGAGCAGTTCTTC.

This clonotype occurred many times. The chain couples TRBV12-3 or TRBV12-4 to TRBJ2-1, with a tentative D call TRBD1 (6 bases). Deletions cut 3 bases from V and 7 bases from J, with 13 bases between. CDR3 length: 14 residues. DNA for the CDR3: TGTGCCAGCAGTTTGGAAGGGGGAGTGAATGAGCAGTTCTTC. Its translation: CASSLEGGVNEQFF.

This clonotype has ten or more counts. CDR3 protein: CSVQQHTDTQYF. The CDR3 DNA is TGCAGCGTTCAACAGCACACAGATACGCAGTATTTT. The J gene is TRBJ2-3, the V gene TRBV29-1; no clear D. The V gene lost 5 bases and the J gene lost 2 bases, with 8 bases spanning the gap. Germline V gene sequence: CDR1 SQVTM, CDR2 ANQGSEA. This CDR3 has 12 residues.

The chain carries TRBV24-1 and TRBJ2-6; the D gene is possibly TRBD2 (5 bases). V was shortened by 4 bases and J by 1 base, with 19 bases between the two germline ends. Germline V CDR1 and CDR2: KGHDR, SFDVKD. The CDR3 contains 19 residues. CDR3 nucleotide sequence: TGTGCCACCAGTGACTCGAGGGCAATTGGATTGTCTGGGGCCAACGTCCTGACTTTC. This gives the protein CATSDSRAIGLSGANVLTF.

The rearrangement uses TRBV20-1 and TRBJ2-7, with a possible D match to TRBD2 (7 bases). The V gene lost 4 bases and the J gene lost 3 bases, with 16 bases spanning the gap. There are 14 residues in the CDR3. The germline V gene encodes CDR1 DFQATT and CDR2 SNEGSKA (reference sequence). CDR3: CSANVGGAYYEQYF. CDR3 DNA: TGCAGTGCTAACGTGGGGGGGGCTTACTACGAGCAGTACTTC.

This clonotype was seen a few times. V and J are TRBV4-1 and TRBJ2-7, with TRBD2 matching 11 bases. CDR3 length equals 15 residues. From germline, CDR1 is MGHRA and CDR2 YSYEKL. The V segment lost 2 bases and the J segment 3 bases; nucleotides outside the gene matches: 3. CDR3 coding DNA: TGCGCCAGCAGCCAAACTAGCGGGGGTCTCTACGAGCAGTACTTC. Its translation is CASSQTSGGLYEQYF.

This clonotype appeared many times. The V gene is TRBV7-2, the J gene TRBJ2-3; 10 positions agree with TRBD1. This CDR3 is 15 amino acids long. CDR1 SGHTA and CDR2 FQGNSA come from the germline V gene. Trimming cost V 5 bases and J 6 bases; bases outside gene matches: 8. CDR3 DNA sequence: TGTGCCAGCAGCGCACAGACAGGGGGCCCCGATACGCAGTATTTT. Protein: CASSAQTGGPDTQYF. Full variable domain (outside the CDR3, taken from reference TRBV7-2 and TRBJ2-3): GAGVSQSPSNKVTEKGKDVELRCDPISGHTALYWYRQSLGQGLEFLIYFQGNSAPDKSGLPSDRFSAERTGGSVSTLTIQRTQQEDSAVYLCASSAQTGGPDTQYFGPGTRLTVL.

The chain couples TRBV6-2 or TRBV6-3 to TRBJ2-7; 7 bases line up with TRBD1. V lost 4 bases and J lost 9; bases outside the gene matches: 6. There are 12 residues in the CDR3. The germline V gene encodes CDR1 MNHEY and CDR2 SVGEGT. Written as DNA, the CDR3 is TGTGCCAGCAGTTCGACAGGGTTAGGGCAGTACTTC. As protein: CASSSTGLGQYF.